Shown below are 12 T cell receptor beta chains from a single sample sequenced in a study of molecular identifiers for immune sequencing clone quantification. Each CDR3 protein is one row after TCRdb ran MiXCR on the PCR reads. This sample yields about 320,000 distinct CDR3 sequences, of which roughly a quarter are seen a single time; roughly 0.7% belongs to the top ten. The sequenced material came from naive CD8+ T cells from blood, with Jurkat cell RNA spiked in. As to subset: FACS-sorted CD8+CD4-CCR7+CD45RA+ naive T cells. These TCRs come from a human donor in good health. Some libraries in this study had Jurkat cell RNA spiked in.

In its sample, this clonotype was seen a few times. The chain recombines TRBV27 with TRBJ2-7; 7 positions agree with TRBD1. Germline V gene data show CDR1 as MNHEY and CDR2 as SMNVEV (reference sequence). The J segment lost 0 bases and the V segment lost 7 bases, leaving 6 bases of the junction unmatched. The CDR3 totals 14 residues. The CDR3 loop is CASMGDRDSYEQYF. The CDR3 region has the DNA TGTGCCAGCATGGGCGACAGGGACTCCTACGAGCAGTACTTC.

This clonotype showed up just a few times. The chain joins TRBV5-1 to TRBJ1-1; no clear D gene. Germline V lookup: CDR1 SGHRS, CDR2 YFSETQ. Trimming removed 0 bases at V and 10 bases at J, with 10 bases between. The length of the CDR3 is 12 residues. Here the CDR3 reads CASSLGADGAFF. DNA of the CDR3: TGCGCCAGCAGCTTGGGCGCCGACGGAGCTTTCTTT.

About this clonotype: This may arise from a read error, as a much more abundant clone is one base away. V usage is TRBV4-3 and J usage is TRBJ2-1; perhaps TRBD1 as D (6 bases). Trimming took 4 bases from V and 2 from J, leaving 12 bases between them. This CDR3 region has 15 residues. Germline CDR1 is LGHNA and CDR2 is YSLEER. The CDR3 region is CASSPSPGAYNEQFF. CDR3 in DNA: TGCGCCAGCAGCCCTAGTCCAGGGGCCTACAATGAGCAGTTCTTC.

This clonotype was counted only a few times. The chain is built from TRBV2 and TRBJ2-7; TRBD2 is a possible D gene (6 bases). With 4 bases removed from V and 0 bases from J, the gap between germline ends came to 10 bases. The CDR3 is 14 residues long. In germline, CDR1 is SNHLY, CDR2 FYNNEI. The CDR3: CASSGDSSSYEQYF. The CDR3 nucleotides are TGTGCCAGCAGTGGGGACTCTAGCTCCTACGAGCAGTACTTC.

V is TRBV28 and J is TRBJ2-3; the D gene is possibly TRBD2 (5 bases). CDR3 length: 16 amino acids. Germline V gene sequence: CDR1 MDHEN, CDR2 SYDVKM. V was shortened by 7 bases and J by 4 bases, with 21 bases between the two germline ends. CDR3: CASTLSSTEAPDTQYF. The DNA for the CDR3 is TGTGCCAGCACCCTTAGTTCCACGGAGGCCCCAGATACGCAGTATTTT.

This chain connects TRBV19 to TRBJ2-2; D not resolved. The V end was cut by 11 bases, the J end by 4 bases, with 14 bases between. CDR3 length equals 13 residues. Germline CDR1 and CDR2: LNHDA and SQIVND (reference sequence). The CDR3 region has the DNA TGTGCCGGTAATTTCGGGTCCACCGGGGAGCTGTTTTTT. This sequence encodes CAGNFGSTGELFF.

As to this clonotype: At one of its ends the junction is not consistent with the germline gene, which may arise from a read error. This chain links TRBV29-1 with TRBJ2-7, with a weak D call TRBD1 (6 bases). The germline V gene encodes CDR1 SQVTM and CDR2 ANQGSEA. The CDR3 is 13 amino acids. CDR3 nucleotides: TGCAGCGTGAGAACAGGGTCAGGCTACAAGCAGTACTTC. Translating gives CSVRTGSGYKQYF.

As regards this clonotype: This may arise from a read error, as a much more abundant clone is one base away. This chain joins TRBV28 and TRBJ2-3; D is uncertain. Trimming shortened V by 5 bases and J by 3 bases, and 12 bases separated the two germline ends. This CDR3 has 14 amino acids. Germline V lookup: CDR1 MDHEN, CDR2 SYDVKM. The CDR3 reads CASSDQDVTDTQYF. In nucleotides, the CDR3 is TGTGCCAGCAGTGACCAGGACGTAACAGATACGCAGTATTTT.

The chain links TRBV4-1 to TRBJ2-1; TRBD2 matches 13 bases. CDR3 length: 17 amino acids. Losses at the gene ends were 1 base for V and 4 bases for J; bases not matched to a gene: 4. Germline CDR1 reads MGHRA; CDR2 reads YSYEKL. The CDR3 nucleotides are TGCGCCAGCAGCCAAGGGACTAGCGGGGGAGCTTACAATGAGCAGTTCTTC. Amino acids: CASSQGTSGGAYNEQFF.

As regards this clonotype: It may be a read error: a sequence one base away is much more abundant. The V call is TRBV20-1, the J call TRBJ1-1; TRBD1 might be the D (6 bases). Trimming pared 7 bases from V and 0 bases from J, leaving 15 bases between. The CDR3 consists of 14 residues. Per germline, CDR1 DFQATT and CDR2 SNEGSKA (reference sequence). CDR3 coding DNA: TGCAGTGGGGGGTTGGGGGCCATGAACACTGAAGCTTTCTTT. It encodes CSGGLGAMNTEAFF.

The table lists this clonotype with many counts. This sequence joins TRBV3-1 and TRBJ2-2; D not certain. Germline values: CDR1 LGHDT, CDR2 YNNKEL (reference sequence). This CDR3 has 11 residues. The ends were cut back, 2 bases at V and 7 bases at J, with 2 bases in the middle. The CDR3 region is CASSQSGELFF. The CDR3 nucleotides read TGTGCCAGCAGCCAAAGCGGGGAGCTGTTTTTT.

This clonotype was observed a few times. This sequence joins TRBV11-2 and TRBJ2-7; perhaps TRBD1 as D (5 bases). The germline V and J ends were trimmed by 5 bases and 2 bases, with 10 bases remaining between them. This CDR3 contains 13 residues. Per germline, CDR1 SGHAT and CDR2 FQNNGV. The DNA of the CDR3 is TGTGCCAGCAGCAGGGGCATCCCCTACGAGCAGTACTTC. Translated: CASSRGIPYEQYF.